A selection of T cell receptor beta chains follows, all from one sample in a study of neoadjuvant anti-PD-1 for oral cavity cancer. Method: immunoSEQ multiplex PCR; TCRdb's copy keeps in-frame clones and lacks some. The sample yields about 14,000 clones, about three quarters seen once. Sequencing was performed on PBMCs, taken after nivolumab (anti-PD-1) treatment. These TCRs come from a person aged 35-80 years with oral cavity squamous cell carcinoma. Each CDR3 is given with its conserved first and last residue. Each record gives: D gene, clone size, V gene, J gene, CDR3 protein, CDR3 DNA. The D gene is left open where the match is weak. Size is omitted from some rows. Given values are once, few, many or a class for expanded clones.

TRBD1	NA	TRBV6-5	TRBJ2-5	CASSKFTGGGETQYF	TGTGCCAGCAGTAAATTTACAGGGGGCGGGGAGACCCAGTACTTC
NA	NA	TRBV9	TRBJ1-1	CASSVGGVNTEAFF	TGTGCCAGCAGCGTAGGCGGGGTGAACACTGAAGCTTTCTTT
NA	once	TRBV9	TRBJ2-3	CASSVAPADTQYF	TGTGCCAGCAGCGTAGCACCAGCAGATACGCAGTATTTT
TRBD1	once	TRBV10-1	TRBJ1-1	CASRAQGGEAFF	TGCGCCAGCAGGGCTCAGGGGGGTGAAGCTTTCTTT
TRBD1	NA	TRBV5-1	TRBJ1-1	CASSPGTGSEAFF	TGCGCCAGCAGCCCCGGGACAGGCAGTGAAGCTTTCTTT
NA	NA	TRBV11-3	TRBJ2-5	CASSLDAETQYF	TGTGCCAGCAGCTTAGATGCGGAGACCCAGTACTTC
TRBD2	NA	TRBV7-6	TRBJ2-7	CASSSSGSPSKQYF	TGTGCCAGCAGCTCTAGCGGGAGTCCTTCCAAGCAGTACTTC
NA	NA	TRBV6-5	TRBJ2-7	CASSYGLGLSEQYF	TGTGCCAGCAGTTACGGGCTAGGCCTCTCCGAGCAGTACTTC
NA	NA	TRBV19	TRBJ1-2	CASWVEGLSGYTF	TGTGCCAGTTGGGTGGAGGGACTATCTGGCTACACCTTC
NA	NA	TRBV30	TRBJ2-7	CAWSVSSYEQYF	TGTGCCTGGAGTGTAAGCTCCTACGAGCAGTACTTC
NA	few	TRBV5-1	TRBJ2-5	CASSLAGGASRETQYF	TGCGCCAGCAGCTTGGCCGGAGGGGCTTCGAGGGAGACCCAGTACTTC
NA	NA	TRBV6-1	TRBJ1-5	CASGYDSNQPQHF	TGTGCCAGCGGCTACGATAGCAATCAGCCCCAGCATTTT
NA	NA	TRBV7-9	TRBJ1-1	CASRPLEPSGAEAFF	TGTGCCAGCAGGCCCCTCGAGCCTTCAGGGGCTGAAGCTTTCTTT